The source of this T cell receptor beta chain is a study of blood T cell repertoires in COVID-19. Study in general: PBMCs, B-cell-depleted T cells, or T cells were the source of the cDNA or gDNA that made up the material.

The CDR3 has 14 residues. With 6 bases clipped from V and 3 bases from J, the junction kept 7 bases outside the gene matches. CDR1 is MDHEN and CDR2 is SYDVKM in the germline V gene. The repertoire was sequenced with immunoSEQ multiplex PCR; TCRdb's copy has only in-frame clones and lacks some. Of tens of thousands of clones listed, approximately 86% are singletons. The chain recombines TRBV28 with TRBJ2-7; TRBD1 agrees at 8 bases. Source material: peripheral blood. This sequence was found in a man between 35 and 55 years old with acute or convalescent COVID-19. CDR3 in amino acids: CASSLRTGSYEQYF. CDR3 in DNA: TGTGCCAGCAGCTTACGGACAGGGAGCTACGAGCAGTACTTC. The entire variable domain, with the rest obtained from reference TRBV28 and TRBJ2-7, is as follows: DVKVTQSSRYLVKRTGEKVFLECVQDMDHENMFWYRQDPGLGLRLIYFSYDVKMKEKGDIPEGYSVSREKKERFSLILESASTNQTSMYLCASSLRTGSYEQYFGPGTRLTVT.